Sequencing of this T cell receptor (beta chain) was carried out in a study of cytomegalovirus exposure and HLA in healthy donors. PCR amplification relied on 60 Vbeta primers (plus 13 Jbeta primers). The authors' processing: Tens of millions of unique TCR beta chains, 10 million to 14 million shared, were counted in a later analysis. Libraries were prepared by immunoSEQ multiplex PCR; TCRdb keeps only in-frame clonotypes and omits some of them. V, J and clone size are taken as reported in that table, and D and trimming were inferred from the DNA itself. The data contain around 140,000 clones, approximately 75% of them singletons. The CDR3 totals 16 residues. Germline values: CDR1 MGHDK, CDR2 SYGVNS. Losses at the gene ends were 1 base for V and 9 bases for J; bases not matched to a gene: 7. Study results and limitations: A later analysis linked a missense variant in DCLRE1C to the trimming of TCR beta V and J genes. Under in vitro conditions, a few CMV-associated chains were confirmed as specific for CMV antigens. The records held CMV serostatus as the only immune exposure information.

As concerns this clone: As yet, its antigen is unknown.

The chain joins TRBV25-1 to TRBJ2-1; 12 nucleotides match TRBD2. The sample comprised PBMCs. The TCR was taken from a man between 50 and 59 years old in good health and CMV-seropositive. CDR3 coding DNA: TGTGCCAGCAGTGAATCCCCTAGCGGGAGGGCTCGTGAGCAGTTCTTC. This encodes CASSESPSGRAREQFF.